What follows is one T cell receptor (beta chain) and its context. Antigen unknown. The treatment is: around 19 received Ad26.COV2.S at low or high dose, single or two shots; several received placebo; per-sample allocation not given. Following the first vaccine or placebo injection, samples were taken on day 63. This specimen belongs to a study of Ad26.COV2.S vaccination and SARS-CoV-2 variants. Study-level information: Participants got Ad26.COV2.S intramuscularly, once or twice 56 days apart. General study points: Non-spike TCR breadth was similar in vaccine and placebo recipients. Vaccine recipients showed a spike-specific TCR breadth that was higher than in placebo recipients. Reported findings describe substantial breadth in spike-specific CD8+ and CD4+ T cell responses following vaccination.

Libraries were prepared by immunoSEQ multiplex PCR; TCRdb keeps only in-frame clonotypes and omits some of them. The data contain 300,000 to 500,000 clones, roughly nine tenths of them seen just once; the ten biggest clones take up roughly 3.5%. V was trimmed by 3 bases and J by 4 bases, leaving 9 bases between them. The CDR3 covers 13 residues. Germline CDR1 reads SEHNR; CDR2 reads FQNEAQ (reference sequence). The TCR originated in a person aged 18-65 years who received the Ad26.COV2.S COVID-19 vaccine or a placebo. Material: peripheral blood, obtained in a trial of Ad26.COV2.S vaccine versus placebo. The chain has TRBV7-9 and TRBJ1-2; TRBD1 might be the D (5 bases). CDR3 in amino acids: CASSFDSTYGYTF. CDR3 sequence (DNA): TGTGCCAGCAGCTTCGACAGTACCTATGGCTACACCTTC.